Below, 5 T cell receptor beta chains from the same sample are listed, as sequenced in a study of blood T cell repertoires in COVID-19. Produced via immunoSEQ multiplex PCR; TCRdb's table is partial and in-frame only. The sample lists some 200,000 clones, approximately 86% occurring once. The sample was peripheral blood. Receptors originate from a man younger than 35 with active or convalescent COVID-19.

This CDR3 is CASSDRAGFSNQPQHF. The DNA of the CDR3 is TGTGCCAGCTCCGACAGGGCAGGTTTCAGCAATCAGCCCCAGCATTTT. This chain connects TRBV19 to TRBJ1-5; 7 nucleotides align to TRBD1. The V gene end was trimmed by 9 bases and the J gene end by 1 base; junction bases not matched to a gene: 12. The CDR3 has 16 residues. Germline CDR1 reads LNHDA; CDR2 reads SQIVND (reference sequence).

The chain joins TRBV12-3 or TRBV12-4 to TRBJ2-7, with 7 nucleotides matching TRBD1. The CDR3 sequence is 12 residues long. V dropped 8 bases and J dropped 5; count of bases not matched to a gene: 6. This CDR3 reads CASGHRGNEQYF. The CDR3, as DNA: TGTGCCAGCGGTCACAGGGGCAACGAGCAGTACTTC.

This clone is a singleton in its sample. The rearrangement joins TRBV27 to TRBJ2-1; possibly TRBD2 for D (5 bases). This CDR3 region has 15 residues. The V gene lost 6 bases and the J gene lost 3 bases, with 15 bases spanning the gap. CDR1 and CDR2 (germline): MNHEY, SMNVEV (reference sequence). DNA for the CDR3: TGTGCCAGCAGCAAAATTACTGGACTCTACAATGAGCAGTTCTTC. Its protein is CASSKITGLYNEQFF.

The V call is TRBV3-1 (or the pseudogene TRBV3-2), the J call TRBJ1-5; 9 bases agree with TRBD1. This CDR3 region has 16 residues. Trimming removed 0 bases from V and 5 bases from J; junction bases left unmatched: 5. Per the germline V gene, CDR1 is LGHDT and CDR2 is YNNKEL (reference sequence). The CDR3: CASSQETGQGHQPQHF. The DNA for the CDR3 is TGTGCCAGCAGCCAAGAGACGGGACAGGGCCATCAGCCCCAGCATTTT.

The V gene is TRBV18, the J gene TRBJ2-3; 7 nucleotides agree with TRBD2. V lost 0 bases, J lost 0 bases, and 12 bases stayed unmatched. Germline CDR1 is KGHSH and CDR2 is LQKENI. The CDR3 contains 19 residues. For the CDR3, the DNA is TGTGCCAGCTCACCACCCCTTGGCGGGAGCGGAACTAGCACAGATACGCAGTATTTT. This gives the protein CASSPPLGGSGTSTDTQYF.